Below are 26 T cell receptor beta chains sequenced from a single sample in a study of blood T cell repertoires in COVID-19. The assay was immunoSEQ multiplex PCR, and TCRdb's table has in-frame clones only and misses some. The table shows about 74,000 clones, with under 90% occurring only once. The sample consisted of peripheral blood. Receptors originate from a human donor in a cohort sampled during active COVID-19.

This clone is a singleton in its sample. The J gene is TRBJ2-2, the V gene TRBV5-4, with TRBD2 as a possible D gene (5 bases). Per the germline V gene, CDR1 is SGHNT and CDR2 is YYREEE (reference sequence). CDR3 length: 16 amino acids. Trimming pared 0 bases from V and 4 bases from J, leaving 13 bases between. Written as DNA, the CDR3 is TGTGCCAGCAGCTTGGGGTGGAGCGGAGGCACCGGGGAGCTGTTTTTT. It encodes CASSLGWSGGTGELFF.

The chain carries TRBV2 and TRBJ2-3, with a weak D call TRBD2 (5 bases). The CDR3 has 19 residues. Trimming stripped 0 bases from V and 2 bases from J, with 21 bases between. Germline CDR1 SNHLY, CDR2 FYNNEI. The CDR3 here is CASSEAVFIGGANTDTQYF. The CDR3 DNA is TGTGCCAGCAGTGAAGCAGTATTTATAGGAGGAGCCAACACAGATACGCAGTATTTT.

This clone appeared a single time. This rearrangement joins TRBV11-3 to TRBJ2-3; TRBD2 aligns across 8 bases. The CDR3 is made up of 16 amino acids. With 1 base clipped from V and 3 bases from J, the junction kept 6 bases outside the gene matches. Germline V gene lookup returns CDR1 SGHNT and CDR2 YENEEA. The CDR3, as DNA: TGTGCCAGCAGCTTAGTGGCCGGGGGGGCAACAGATACGCAGTATTTT. It is translated as CASSLVAGGATDTQYF.

This rearrangement joins TRBV3-1 (or the pseudogene TRBV3-2) to TRBJ2-5; 12 nucleotides align to TRBD1. Looked up from germline, CDR1 is LGHDT and CDR2 is YNNKEL (reference sequence). CDR3 length equals 16 residues. The V segment lost 4 bases and the J segment 5 bases; nucleotides outside the gene matches: 8. CDR3 coding DNA: TGTGCCAGCAGCCCTTGGGACAGGGGGCGTTTGGAGACCCAGTACTTC. This translates into CASSPWDRGRLETQYF.

The chain links TRBV10-2 to TRBJ1-1; the D is unclear. Per the germline V gene, CDR1 is WSHSY and CDR2 is SAAADI. This CDR3 is built from 11 residues. Between the trimmed V and J ends, which lost 6 bases and 10 bases, there was a span of 12 bases. The CDR3 region has the DNA TGCGCCAGCAGGGGCCTCATGGGAGCTTTCTTT. This translates into CASRGLMGAFF.

The rearrangement links TRBV5-1 to TRBJ2-1, with TRBD2 matching over 9 bases. Germline V CDR1 and CDR2: SGHRS, YFSETQ. The CDR3 contains 16 residues. The V gene end was trimmed by 4 bases and the J gene end by 9 bases; junction bases not matched to a gene: 14. The CDR3 sequence: CASSALGASGVGEQFF. Here the CDR3 DNA reads TGCGCCAGCAGCGCTTTGGGAGCTAGCGGGGTGGGTGAGCAGTTCTTC.

The CDR3 loop reads CASPSQGNTEAFF. The CDR3 DNA is TGTGCCAGCCCGAGCCAGGGGAACACTGAAGCTTTCTTT. The chain recombines TRBV6-5 with TRBJ1-1; D is possibly TRBD1 (5 bases). Per germline, CDR1 MNHEY and CDR2 SVGAGI. The length of the CDR3 is 13 residues. V lost 8 bases and J 1 base, leaving 11 bases between the germline ends.

The chain links TRBV2 to TRBJ1-1, with D unclear. CDR3 length: 14 residues. CDR1 is SNHLY and CDR2 is FYNNEI in the germline V gene. The ends were cut back, 2 bases at V and 6 bases at J, with 13 bases in the middle. This CDR3 reads CASSEIPTFSEAFF. DNA for the CDR3: TGTGCCAGCAGTGAAATCCCAACTTTCTCTGAAGCTTTCTTT.

The chain uses TRBV10-3 and TRBJ2-1; no reliable D call. V gave up 2 bases and J gave up 5 bases, with 10 bases separating them. The CDR3 loop spans 14 amino acids. Germline CDR1 and CDR2: ENHRY and SYGVKD. The CDR3 reads CAISEVATNNEQFF. The CDR3 bases are TGTGCCATCAGTGAGGTTGCTACCAACAATGAGCAGTTCTTC.

The chain has TRBV6-1 and TRBJ2-6; 7 positions match TRBD1. J was trimmed by 0 bases and V by 4 bases; bases with no gene match: 3. Germline CDR1 reads MNHNS; CDR2 reads SASEGT. CDR3 length: 16 residues. The CDR3 nucleotides are TGTGCCAGCAGTGGTGGGACAGCCTCTGGGGCCAACGTCCTGACTTTC. The encoded protein is CASSGGTASGANVLTF.

This sequence joins TRBV9 and TRBJ1-3; a weak D match, TRBD1 (6 bases). This CDR3 is 16 amino acids long. The V gene's germline CDR1 is SGDLS and CDR2 YYNGEE. Trimming took 1 base from V and 7 from J, leaving 18 bases between them. CDR3 DNA sequence: TGTGCCAGCAGCGTAAAAATGGACAGCCTAGGGAACACCATATATTTT. Protein sequence: CASSVKMDSLGNTIYF.

Note on this clone: The sample carries other DNA sequences with the same CDR3. The V gene is TRBV9, the J gene TRBJ2-1; 10 positions agree with TRBD2. The length of the CDR3 is 15 residues. V lost 3 bases, J lost 4 bases, and 4 bases stayed unmatched. Germline V gene lookup returns CDR1 SGDLS and CDR2 YYNGEE. The CDR3 region has the DNA TGTGCCAGCAGCGACAGCGGGGGGGCATACAATGAGCAGTTCTTC. It is translated as CASSDSGGAYNEQFF.

The V and J genes are TRBV11-2 and TRBJ2-5, with D possibly matching TRBD2 (7 bases). Trimming stripped 0 bases from V and 6 bases from J, with 11 bases between. CDR3 size: 14 residues. Germline values: CDR1 SGHAT, CDR2 FQNNGV. The CDR3 protein is CASSLDGGAQTQYF. The CDR3 nucleotides are TGTGCCAGCAGCTTAGATGGGGGGGCGCAGACCCAGTACTTC. The complete variable domain, with remaining parts taken from reference TRBV11-2 and TRBJ2-5, reads EAGVAQSPRYKIIEKRQSVAFWCNPISGHATLYWYQQILGQGPKLLIQFQNNGVVDDSQLPKDRFSAERLKGVDSTLKIQPAKLEDSAVYLCASSLDGGAQTQYFGPGTRLLVL.

The chain carries TRBV2 and TRBJ1-5, with TRBD1 as a possible D gene (6 bases). V gave up 6 bases and J gave up 5 bases, with 14 bases separating them. The CDR3 extends over 14 amino acids. Germline V gene lookup returns CDR1 SNHLY and CDR2 FYNNEI. The CDR3 loop reads CASRNLGGYQPQHF. The CDR3 DNA sequence: TGTGCCAGCAGGAACTTAGGGGGATATCAGCCCCAGCATTTT.

The gene calls are TRBV2 and TRBJ1-5; possibly TRBD1 for D (5 bases). This CDR3 contains 15 residues. V lost 4 bases and J 6 bases, leaving 16 bases between the germline ends. Germline V gives CDR1 SNHLY, CDR2 FYNNEI. In nucleotides, the CDR3 is TGTGCCAGCAGTGCCAGGGTATCTTTCGGTCAGCCCCAGCATTTT. It specifies CASSARVSFGQPQHF.

The chain recombines TRBV6-5 with TRBJ2-1, with TRBD2 matching 9 bases. The CDR3 extends over 15 amino acids. The germline V gene has CDR1 MNHEY and CDR2 SVGAGI. The junction had 13 bases not matched to a gene; V was cut back by 7 bases and J by 9 bases. CDR3 loop: CASTPGIAGDGEQFF. The CDR3 DNA is TGTGCCAGCACTCCAGGCATAGCGGGGGATGGTGAGCAGTTCTTC.

This chain joins TRBV15 and TRBJ2-7; D might be TRBD1 (6 bases). Trimming took 3 bases from V and 0 from J, leaving 9 bases between them. The CDR3 is 14 amino acids. Germline V lookup: CDR1 LNHNV, CDR2 YYDKDF (reference sequence). CDR3 in DNA: TGTGCCACCAGCAGGGACAGAGGCTCCTACGAGCAGTACTTC. Its protein is CATSRDRGSYEQYF. Variable domain in full (rest from reference TRBV15 and TRBJ2-7): DAMVIQNPRYQVTQFGKPVTLSCSQTLNHNVMYWYQQKSSQAPKLLFHYYDKDFNNEADTPDNFQSRRPNTSFCFLDIRSPGLGDTAMYLCATSRDRGSYEQYFGPGTRLTVT.

This clone appeared a few times. This chain links TRBV2 with TRBJ1-2, with a tentative D call TRBD1 (6 bases). The germline gives CDR1 SNHLY, CDR2 FYNNEI. The CDR3 covers 15 residues. V was cut by 7 bases and J by 0 bases, with 15 bases left in between. Here the CDR3 DNA reads TGTGCCAGCACCCCGGGACACAAAACTAACTATGGCTACACCTTC. This encodes CASTPGHKTNYGYTF.

The gene calls are TRBV30 and TRBJ1-1; the D is unclear. V was pared by 2 bases and J by 1 base, with 14 bases between. From germline, CDR1 is GTSNPN and CDR2 SVGIG (reference sequence). This CDR3 contains 15 residues. The CDR3 loop reads CAWSFGVLRNTEAFF. In nucleotides, the CDR3 is TGTGCCTGGAGTTTCGGGGTCCTTCGGAACACTGAAGCTTTCTTT.

The gene calls are TRBV19 and TRBJ1-1, with D possibly matching TRBD1 (6 bases). V lost 6 bases, J lost 4 bases, and 6 bases lay in between. Germline V CDR1 and CDR2: LNHDA, SQIVND (reference sequence). This CDR3 contains 11 residues. The CDR3 DNA sequence: TGTGCCAGTAGGGGGGCCACTGAAGCTTTCTTT. This translates into CASRGATEAFF.

This chain connects TRBV29-1 to TRBJ1-6; D remains unclear. This CDR3 has 13 residues. Germline V gene lookup returns CDR1 SQVTM and CDR2 ANQGSEA. Trimming shortened V by 4 bases and J by 4 bases, and 8 bases separated the two germline ends. CDR3 nucleotides: TGCAGCGTTGGTATACAATATAATTCACCCCTCCACTTT. It is translated as CSVGIQYNSPLHF.

This clone was counted once. The gene calls are TRBV7-8 and TRBJ2-7; D gene unclear. V was shortened by 0 bases and J by 0 bases, with 6 bases between the two germline ends. The CDR3 loop spans 14 amino acids. Germline assignment: CDR1 SGHVS and CDR2 FQNEAQ. The CDR3, as DNA: TGTGCCAGCAGCTTAGCGGAGAGCTCCTACGAGCAGTACTTC. It specifies CASSLAESSYEQYF.

V is TRBV18 and J is TRBJ2-1; a weak D match, TRBD2 (6 bases). There are 15 residues in the CDR3. The germline V gene encodes CDR1 KGHSH and CDR2 LQKENI. The V end lost 2 bases, the J end lost 10 bases, and 18 bases lay between the germline ends. CDR3 bases: TGTGCCAGCTCACCATTGACAGCGGGCCGGGGGGAGCAGTTCTTC. Amino acids: CASSPLTAGRGEQFF.

J is TRBJ1-3 and V is TRBV19; the D is unclear. Trimming took 4 bases from V and 0 from J, leaving 22 bases between them. The CDR3 loop spans 19 amino acids. Germline V gene lookup returns CDR1 LNHDA and CDR2 SQIVND (reference sequence). CDR3 sequence reads: CASSTGWRTFDSSGNTIYF. The CDR3 nucleotides read TGTGCCAGTAGTACAGGTTGGCGTACTTTTGATAGCTCTGGAAACACCATATATTTT. The entire variable domain, with the rest obtained from reference TRBV19 and TRBJ1-3, is as follows: DGGITQSPKYLFRKEGQNVTLSCEQNLNHDAMYWYRQDPGQGLRLIYYSQIVNDFQKGDIAEGYSVSREKKESFPLTVTSAQKNPTAFYLCASSTGWRTFDSSGNTIYFGEGSWLTVV.

The V gene is TRBV7-2, the J gene TRBJ2-5; D remains unclear. CDR3 size: 13 residues. Trimming cost V 2 bases and J 7 bases, with 11 bases left between them. CDR1 is SGHTA, CDR2 FQGNSA, per germline. The CDR3 sequence: CASSLFEVGTQYF. DNA for the CDR3: TGTGCCAGCAGCTTATTTGAAGTCGGGACCCAGTACTTC. Supplemented by reference TRBV7-2 and TRBJ2-5, the full variable domain reads GAGVSQSPSNKVTEKGKDVELRCDPISGHTALYWYRQSLGQGLEFLIYFQGNSAPDKSGLPSDRFSAERTGGSVSTLTIQRTQQEDSAVYLCASSLFEVGTQYFGPGTRLLVL.

In the case of this clone: The same CDR3 is also encoded by other DNA sequences in this sample. The rearrangement uses TRBV5-1 and TRBJ2-1, with TRBD1 matching 11 bases. This CDR3 is built from 14 residues. The V gene's germline CDR1 is SGHRS and CDR2 YFSETQ. The V gene end was trimmed by 3 bases and the J gene end by 6 bases; junction bases not matched to a gene: 2. CDR3 loop: CASSSGTGGNEQFF. CDR3 nucleotide sequence: TGCGCCAGCAGCTCCGGGACAGGGGGCAATGAGCAGTTCTTC.